This section outlines one T cell receptor (beta chain) sequence together with its context. What it recognizes is unknown. Blood sampling was done at baseline, cycle 4 day 1, and cycle 7 day 1. The data originate from a study of OX40 agonist ivuxolimab in advanced cancers. Study as a whole: Anti-PD-1, anti-PD-L1 or anti-CTLA-4 therapy given earlier was allowed, and 40% had some.

The study's findings and limits: Mean expanded clone counts were higher in CD8+ than CD4+ T cells. Some nonresponders also had low normalized T-cell clonal expansion.

The V end lost 9 bases, the J end lost 3 bases, and 24 bases lay between the germline ends. The germline V gene encodes CDR1 MDHEN and CDR2 SYDVKM. CDR3 length equals 16 residues. TCRdb's copy holds only in-frame clones and misses some; the assay was immunoSEQ multiplex PCR. The sample includes 85,000 to 95,000 clones, around nine tenths of them seen just once. This chain links TRBV28 with TRBJ2-7, with TRBD1 as a possible D gene (5 bases). Source: CD4+ or CD8+ T cells sorted from blood, taken in a trial of the OX40 agonist ivuxolimab. The clonotype comes from an adult with an advanced solid tumor such as melanoma, head and neck, liver or kidney cancer. CDR3 DNA sequence: TGTGCCAGTCCTAATCCAGAGCCAGGGCCACACTACGAGCAGTACTTC. Translated, it gives CASPNPEPGPHYEQYF.